What follows are 26 T cell receptor beta chains derived from one specimen sequenced in a study of regulatory T cells in long-lasting Graves disease. Indicated time point: newly diagnosed GD, antithyroid drugs for less than 3 months. PBMCs were the source of the RNA used for TCR sequencing. Arm-PCR with iRepertoire HTBI primers amplified the CDR3 regions for these TCR beta libraries. In TCRdb, the multiplex PCR reads were re-called with MiXCR into one record per CDR3 protein. The repertoire has about 530,000 distinct CDR3 sequences, 15% to 20% of them found once; the top ten carry around 25%. These data were also filed under a second study, of T cells in Graves' hyperthyroidism and ophthalmopathy.

Material: peripheral blood mononuclear cells (PBMCs), obtained at new diagnosis, from a patient treated with antithyroid drugs. The receptor set was obtained from a middle-aged woman with Graves disease.

This chain connects TRBV3-1 to TRBJ2-5; no clear D gene. Between the trimmed V and J ends, which lost 8 bases and 1 base, there was a span of 11 bases. There are 13 residues in the CDR3. From germline, CDR1 is LGHDT and CDR2 YNNKEL (reference sequence). CDR3 protein: CASPLSLQETQYF. CDR3 nucleotide sequence: TGTGCCAGCCCACTCTCCCTCCAAGAGACCCAGTACTTC.

The chain joins TRBV9 to TRBJ1-5, with unresolved D. CDR1 SGDLS and CDR2 YYNGEE come from the germline V gene. The germline V and J ends were trimmed by 4 bases and 7 bases, with 12 bases remaining between them. This CDR3 comprises 13 residues. The CDR3 bases are TGTGCCAGCAGCAGCGTGGTTAGCCAGCCCCAGCATTTT. This sequence encodes CASSSVVSQPQHF.

This clonotype appeared a few times. J is TRBJ2-2 and V is TRBV20-1, with 9 positions matching TRBD2. CDR1 is DFQATT and CDR2 is SNEGSKA in the germline V gene (reference sequence). CDR3 length: 15 amino acids. The V gene end was trimmed by 1 base and the J gene end by 4 bases; junction bases not matched to a gene: 4. For the CDR3, the DNA is TGCAGTGCTAGAGTGGGTAGCGGGGGCACCGGGGAGCTGTTTTTT. It translates to CSARVGSGGTGELFF.

This clonotype was observed a few times. Possible read error: a much larger clone is one base away. V and J are TRBV18 and TRBJ1-5; D unresolved. Germline assignment: CDR1 KGHSH and CDR2 LQKENI. CDR3 length: 14 residues. CDR3 residues: CASPPIPGDQPQHF. Here the CDR3 DNA reads TGTGCCAGCCCACCTATACCTGGGGATCAGCCCCAGCATTTT. Combining the CDR3 with reference TRBV18 and TRBJ1-5 gives the whole variable domain NAGVMQNPRHLVRRRGQEARLRCSPMKGHSHVYWYRQLPEEGLKFMVYLQKENIIDESGMPKERFSAEFPKEGPSILRIQQVVRGDSAAYFCASPPIPGDQPQHFGDGTRLSIL.

This chain joins TRBV9 and TRBJ2-5; D gene ambiguous. There are 15 residues in the CDR3. V lost 0 bases and J 3 bases, leaving 12 bases between the germline ends. The V gene's germline CDR1 is SGDLS and CDR2 YYNGEE. This chain's CDR3 is CASSVDGQVEETQYF. In DNA, the CDR3 is TGTGCCAGCAGCGTAGATGGGCAGGTCGAAGAGACCCAGTACTTC.

This clonotype appeared many times. The J gene is TRBJ1-2, the V gene TRBV7-9, with no clear D. Germline V CDR1 and CDR2: SEHNR, FQNEAQ (reference sequence). V lost 5 bases to trimming and J lost 7 bases, with 14 bases between them. CDR3 length equals 13 residues. The CDR3 protein is CASSPYASTGYTF. The CDR3 bases are TGTGCCAGCAGCCCCTATGCATCAACTGGCTACACCTTC.

This sequence joins TRBV9 and TRBJ2-1; tentative D call: TRBD1 (5 bases). Trimming removed 0 bases at V and 4 bases at J, with 11 bases between. CDR1 is SGDLS, CDR2 YYNGEE, per germline. The CDR3 covers 15 residues. This chain's CDR3 is CASSVEGIAYNEQFF. DNA for the CDR3: TGTGCCAGCAGCGTAGAGGGGATAGCTTACAATGAGCAGTTCTTC.

The V and J genes are TRBV2 and TRBJ2-7, with TRBD2 matching over 10 bases. The trim removed 4 bases at V and 7 bases at J, leaving 19 bases unmatched. Germline V CDR1 and CDR2: SNHLY, FYNNEI. The CDR3 extends over 18 amino acids. Here the CDR3 reads CASSGTSGPLPPSREQYF. CDR3 in DNA: TGTGCCAGCAGTGGGACTAGCGGACCATTACCCCCCTCTCGGGAGCAGTACTTC.

This clonotype occurred many times. The rearrangement links TRBV6-1 to TRBJ1-2; tentative D call: TRBD1 (6 bases). V was clipped by 2 bases and J by 8 bases, with 12 bases between them. This CDR3 region has 13 residues. Germline CDR1 reads MNHNS; CDR2 reads SASEGT. This CDR3 is CASSETHREGYTF. Here the CDR3 DNA reads TGTGCCAGCAGTGAAACTCACAGGGAAGGCTACACCTTC.

The rearrangement uses TRBV6-1 and TRBJ1-5; weak D call: TRBD1 (5 bases). From germline, CDR1 is MNHNS and CDR2 SASEGT. V shed 5 bases and J shed 11 bases, with 19 bases lying between them. The CDR3 has 14 amino acids. The CDR3 spells CASSRDTGRGAQHF. CDR3 DNA sequence: TGTGCCAGCAGTAGAGACACGGGTAGGGGAGCCCAGCATTTT.

A word on this clonotype: An end of the junction does not agree with germline; a read error may underlie this. The rearrangement uses TRBV20-1 and TRBJ2-3; TRBD2 aligns across 7 bases. This CDR3 spans 15 amino acids. Looked up from germline, CDR1 is DFQATT and CDR2 is SNEGSKA (reference sequence). The CDR3 protein is CSAREDGGGPYEQYF. The CDR3 nucleotides read TGCAGTGCTAGAGAAGATGGGGGGGGACCCTACGAGCAATACTTC.

This clonotype was detected many times. V usage is TRBV6-5 and J usage is TRBJ1-2; TRBD1 might be the D (5 bases). CDR3 size: 15 residues. The ends were cut back, 2 bases at V and 4 bases at J, with 14 bases in the middle. In germline, CDR1 is MNHEY, CDR2 SVGAGI. CDR3 sequence: CASSYRDRGGYGYTF. The CDR3 nucleotides are TGTGCCAGCAGTTACCGAGATAGGGGCGGCTATGGCTACACCTTC.

The chain is built from TRBV2 and TRBJ2-1; a possible D gene is TRBD2 (5 bases). Deletions cut 6 bases from V and 7 bases from J, with 10 bases between. This CDR3 contains 12 residues. Germline V lookup: CDR1 SNHLY, CDR2 FYNNEI. As DNA, the CDR3 is TGTGCCAGCAGCCAACTAGTAAATGAGCAGTTCTTC. Its protein product is CASSQLVNEQFF.

This chain links TRBV27 with TRBJ2-2; weak D call: TRBD2 (6 bases). Per germline, CDR1 MNHEY and CDR2 SMNVEV (reference sequence). This CDR3 spans 14 amino acids. Deletions cut 2 bases from V and 7 bases from J, with 11 bases between. The CDR3 sequence is CASSLGTAGGELFF. DNA of the CDR3: TGTGCCAGCAGTTTAGGGACTGCCGGCGGGGAGCTGTTTTTT.

A few counts support this clonotype. Without the conserved terminal phenylalanine or tryptophan, this CDR3 likely stems from a read error. The chain joins TRBV2 to TRBJ2-4; tentative D call: TRBD2 (7 bases). V lost 2 bases and J lost 9, with 14 bases in between. The CDR3 sequence is 14 residues long. The germline gives CDR1 SNHLY, CDR2 FYNNEI. Here the CDR3 reads CASSERGGQGIQYL. CDR3 in DNA: TGTGCCAGCAGTGAAAGGGGGGGGCAGGGCATTCAGTACCTC.

This chain connects TRBV28 to TRBJ1-5; TRBD1 is a possible D gene (6 bases). Looked up from germline, CDR1 is MDHEN and CDR2 is SYDVKM. The CDR3 has 17 residues. V lost 4 bases and J 4 bases, leaving 20 bases between the germline ends. CDR3 bases: TGTGCCAGCAGTTCACCGACAGGCACTAAGAGGAATCAGCCCCAGCATTTT. Translated, it gives CASSSPTGTKRNQPQHF.

This clonotype was recorded a few times. The V call is TRBV2, the J call TRBJ1-3, with 8 positions matching TRBD1. CDR1 and CDR2 from the germline V gene are SNHLY and FYNNEI. With 3 bases clipped from V and 5 bases from J, the junction kept 3 bases outside the gene matches. This CDR3 has 14 residues. For the CDR3, the DNA is TGTGCCAGCAGTGACGGGGACAGGAGAAACACCATATATTTT. Its protein is CASSDGDRRNTIYF.

This clonotype was picked up many times. This chain joins TRBV20-1 and TRBJ2-1, with D hard to call. Germline assignment: CDR1 DFQATT and CDR2 SNEGSKA (reference sequence). V was cut by 7 bases and J by 3 bases, with 16 bases left in between. The CDR3 is made up of 14 amino acids. In nucleotides, the CDR3 is TGCAGTGGTCGAGACCCGGCAAGCTACAATGAGCAGTTCTTC. Its protein is CSGRDPASYNEQFF.

This clonotype was detected a few times. The CDR3 spells CASSLIDSGNTEAFF. The CDR3 region has the DNA TGTGCCAGCAGCCTAATCGACAGTGGGAACACTGAAGCTTTCTTT. This chain connects TRBV7-9 to TRBJ1-1; possible D gene TRBD1, 5 bases. The CDR3 has 15 residues. CDR1 and CDR2 from the germline V gene are SEHNR and FQNEAQ (reference sequence). V lost 5 bases and J lost 1, with 14 bases in between.

This clonotype showed up many times. The chain joins TRBV13 to TRBJ1-2; TRBD1 is a possible D gene (6 bases). Germline V gives CDR1 PRHDT, CDR2 FYEKMQ (reference sequence). Deletions cut 4 bases from V and 5 bases from J, with 17 bases between. The CDR3 contains 15 residues. The CDR3 DNA follows: TGTGCCAGCAGCTCCTACAGGGATTTGGGGTATGGCTACACCTTC. Translated, it gives CASSSYRDLGYGYTF. The variable domain in full, completed from reference TRBV13 and TRBJ1-2, reads AAGVIQSPRHLIKEKRETATLKCYPIPRHDTVYWYQQGPGQDPQFLISFYEKMQSDKGSIPDRFSAQQFSDYHSELNMSSLELGDSALYFCASSSYRDLGYGYTFGSGTRLTVV.

This clonotype has ten or more counts. The gene calls are TRBV2 and TRBJ1-1; 11 bases match TRBD1. Germline loops: CDR1 SNHLY, CDR2 FYNNEI. Unmatched junction bases numbered 23, after V lost 7 bases and J lost 7 bases. The CDR3 is 19 residues long. The CDR3 coding sequence is TGTGCCAGCACCTTGGAAGGACAGGGGGCGCGAGGAGTAGGTAATGAAGCTTTCTTT. Amino acid sequence: CASTLEGQGARGVGNEAFF.

V is TRBV28 and J is TRBJ2-2; D is unclear. Between the trimmed V and J ends, which lost 6 bases and 5 bases, there was a span of 10 bases. CDR1 is MDHEN, CDR2 SYDVKM, per germline. The CDR3 length is 13 residues. The CDR3 DNA sequence: TGTGCCAGCAGGCCTAGGGTTACCGGGGAGCTGTTTTTT. Protein sequence: CASRPRVTGELFF.

The J gene is TRBJ2-7, the V gene TRBV7-9, with TRBD1 matching over 7 bases. Germline V gene lookup returns CDR1 SEHNR and CDR2 FQNEAQ (reference sequence). Germline trimming cut 5 bases from V and 3 bases from J; bases unmatched to any gene: 10. This CDR3 spans 15 amino acids. The CDR3 nucleotides read TGTGCCAGCAGCCCCATCCCAGGGGGATTCTACGAGCAGTACTTC. Translation: CASSPIPGGFYEQYF.

At least ten counts were recorded for this clonotype. This chain uses TRBV5-1 with TRBJ2-1; 8 positions agree with TRBD2. Trimming took 4 bases from V and 4 from J; bases not matched to a gene: 10. The CDR3 is made up of 16 amino acids. Germline CDR1 and CDR2: SGHRS and YFSETQ. The CDR3 spells CASSPWDSGDYNEQFF. The DNA for the CDR3 is TGCGCCAGCAGCCCCTGGGATAGCGGGGATTACAATGAGCAGTTCTTC.

This clonotype was found many times. The chain couples TRBV2 to TRBJ1-2; 10 positions match TRBD1. Germline V gives CDR1 SNHLY, CDR2 FYNNEI. The V gene end was trimmed by 6 bases and the J gene end by 2 bases; junction bases not matched to a gene: 3. This CDR3 has 14 residues. For the CDR3, the DNA is TGTGCCAGCAGGGGGACAGGGGTAAACTATGGCTACACCTTC. This translates into CASRGTGVNYGYTF.

This clonotype has just a few counts. CDR3 coding DNA: TGTGCCAGCAGTTTAGGACAGGGATTGCCCCAGCATTTT. It encodes CASSLGQGLPQHF. The V call is TRBV27, the J call TRBJ1-5, with TRBD1 identical over 8 bases. The CDR3 loop spans 13 amino acids. V was pared by 2 bases and J by 9 bases, with 3 bases of the junction left unmatched. CDR1 and CDR2 from the germline V gene are MNHEY and SMNVEV (reference sequence).